The 4 T cell receptor beta chains listed next were all sequenced from one sample in a study of blood T cell repertoires in COVID-19. Sequencing was performed with immunoSEQ multiplex PCR; in TCRdb, only in-frame clones are kept and a portion is missing. The profile shows 250,000 or so clones, about 86% of them singletons. Material: peripheral blood. The origin of the receptors is a man between 60 and 75 years old with acute or convalescent COVID-19.

The rearrangement joins TRBV6-5 to TRBJ1-2, with D perhaps matching TRBD1 (6 bases). Germline CDR1 and CDR2: MNHEY and SVGAGI. Trimming left V 2 bases short and J 4 bases short, with 8 bases between. There are 13 residues in the CDR3. CDR3 nucleotide sequence: TGTGCCAGCAGTTACGACAGGCGCTATGGCTACACCTTC. Its protein product is CASSYDRRYGYTF.

The chain carries TRBV2 and TRBJ1-5; 12 bases fit TRBD1. The CDR3 length is 15 residues. Germline V gene sequence: CDR1 SNHLY, CDR2 FYNNEI. The ends lost 6 bases at V and 3 bases at J; junction bases unmatched: 3. The CDR3 DNA reads as TGTGCCAGCAGGGGGACAGGGGGCAACAATCAGCCCCAGCATTTT. The encoded protein is CASRGTGGNNQPQHF.

This clone was recorded once. The J gene is TRBJ1-2, the V gene TRBV6-2 or TRBV6-3; TRBD1 agrees at 8 bases. Germline assignment: CDR1 MNHEY and CDR2 SVGEGT. There are 14 residues in the CDR3. V lost 5 bases and J lost 3; bases outside the gene matches: 5. The CDR3 sequence: CASSPQGQDYGYTF. The CDR3 DNA sequence: TGTGCCAGCAGTCCCCAGGGACAGGACTATGGCTACACCTTC.

The J gene is TRBJ2-7, the V gene TRBV6-2 or TRBV6-3; 10 bases match TRBD2. V gave up 0 bases and J gave up 8 bases; unmatched junction bases: 4. CDR3 length: 14 residues. Looked up from germline, CDR1 is MNHEY and CDR2 is SVGEGT. The CDR3: CASSYSASGGQQYF. CDR3 DNA sequence: TGTGCCAGCAGTTACTCCGCTAGCGGGGGCCAGCAGTACTTC.